This entry lists 24 T cell receptor beta chains sequenced from one sample in a study of breast tumors, draining lymph nodes, adjacent tissues. MiXCR, run by TCRdb on the multiplex PCR reads, gives a single entry per CDR3 protein. This sample has some 65,000 distinct CDR3 sequences; around two fifths occur once, and the top ten carry roughly 9.1%. Sequenced material: breast tumor tissue. Receptor source: a female donor with breast cancer. Some clones in this sample may be carry-over from other donors' samples.

The gene calls are TRBV25-1 and TRBJ2-7; weak D call: TRBD1 (5 bases). The germline V gene has CDR1 MGHDK and CDR2 SYGVNS. The CDR3 runs to 14 residues. DNA of the CDR3: TGTGCTAGTCAACCGTCAGGGATAACCTACGAGCAGTACTTC. Its protein product is CASQPSGITYEQYF.

Points on this clonotype: The CDR3 end shows no conserved phenylalanine or tryptophan, and so a read error is likely. The DNA is left out, because the CDR3 cannot be placed on it with certainty; the CDR3 is given as TCRdb lists it. The chain has TRBV24-1 and TRBJ2-5; the table's D call, TRBD2, was not checked against the DNA. The germline CDR1 and CDR2 sequences are KGHDR and SFDVKD. The CDR3 adds up to 17 amino acids, both ends counted. CDR3 in amino acids: CATSDWSGGGQETPYFG.

This clonotype was seen only a few times. A read error may be the cause here, since a much bigger clone is one base away. The gene calls are TRBV4-2 and TRBJ1-2; possible D gene TRBD1, 6 bases. The CDR3 covers 16 residues. The germline V gene has CDR1 LGHNA and CDR2 YNFKEQ. This CDR3 is CASGQDPSTGFHGYTF. Written as DNA, the CDR3 is TGTGCCAGCGGCCAAGACCCTTCCACAGGGTTCCATGGCTACACCTTC.

The chain employs TRBV15 and TRBJ1-2; no firm D call. The germline CDR1 and CDR2 sequences are LNHNV and YYDKDF (reference sequence). V shed 3 bases and J shed 4 bases, with 12 bases lying between them. The length of the CDR3 is 14 residues. Written as DNA, the CDR3 is TGTGCCACCAGCAGCTCGCGTGATGGCTATGGCTACACCTTC. Its protein product is CATSSSRDGYGYTF.

This clonotype appeared once. The junction shows a germline mismatch at one end, possibly a read error. This chain uses TRBV10-3 with TRBJ2-5, with D hard to call. Looked up from germline, CDR1 is ENHRY and CDR2 is SYGVKD. The CDR3 is 13 residues long. The DNA of the CDR3 is TGTGCCATCAGTAAAACTTACCAAGAGGCCCAGTACTTC. This translates into CAISKTYQEAQYF.

This clonotype came up many times. This chain joins TRBV10-2 and TRBJ2-6; unclear D gene. Trimming stripped 3 bases from V and 3 bases from J, with 3 bases between. In germline, CDR1 is WSHSY, CDR2 SAAADI. This CDR3 spans 13 amino acids. In DNA form, the CDR3 reads TGCGCCAGCAGTGAAAGTGGGGCCAACGTCCTGACTTTC. This translates into CASSESGANVLTF.

The chain links TRBV6-2 or TRBV6-3 to TRBJ2-3; 8 nucleotides line up with TRBD2. CDR1 MNHEY and CDR2 SVGEGT come from the germline V gene. With V trimmed by 6 bases and J by 11 bases, 19 bases remained unmatched. There are 16 residues in the CDR3. In nucleotides, the CDR3 is TGTGCCAGCAGCCCGTCAGCGGGAGTATTACTTAGTGAGCAGTATTTT. Translation: CASSPSAGVLLSEQYF.

This clonotype was recorded many times. The V gene is TRBV12-3 or TRBV12-4, the J gene TRBJ1-5, with a possible D match to TRBD1 (6 bases). The CDR3 totals 12 residues. Between the trimmed V and J ends, which lost 3 bases and 11 bases, there was a span of 11 bases. CDR3 in amino acids: CASSFSEGAQHF. CDR3 nucleotide sequence: TGTGCCAGCAGTTTTTCGGAGGGGGCCCAGCATTTT.

The chain joins TRBV20-1 to TRBJ2-7; tentatively, D is TRBD2 (5 bases). The CDR3 is 15 residues long. Trimming removed 6 bases at V and 1 base at J, with 19 bases between. CDR1 DFQATT and CDR2 SNEGSKA come from the germline V gene (reference sequence). The CDR3, as DNA: TGCAGTGCCAGCTGCAATGAGACTACGTCCTACGAGCAGTACTTC. Translation gives CSASCNETTSYEQYF.

This clonotype occurred many times. V gene TRBV20-1 combines with J gene TRBJ2-7; 9 positions agree with TRBD1. V was clipped by 6 bases and J by 6 bases; unmatched bases: 12. Germline loops: CDR1 DFQATT, CDR2 SNEGSKA (reference sequence). CDR3 length: 14 residues. The CDR3 DNA sequence: TGCAGTGCCCCGGACAGGGGAAGGTTAGGCGAGCAGTACTTC. Amino acid sequence: CSAPDRGRLGEQYF.

Turning to this clonotype: The junction departs from the called germline gene at one end, perhaps through a read error. CDR3 nucleotides: TGTGCCATTTCCCCCTCAACGGGGGGAACAGATACGCAGTATTTC. Its translation is CAISPSTGGTDTQYF. The chain links TRBV2 to TRBJ2-3, with 7 bases identical to TRBD2. CDR1 and CDR2 from the germline V gene are SNHLY and FYNNEI. The CDR3 loop spans 15 amino acids.

This chain links TRBV6-6 with TRBJ1-3; D gene unclear. Per the germline V gene, CDR1 is MNHNY and CDR2 is SVGAGI (reference sequence). Trimming removed 5 bases at V and 6 bases at J, with 5 bases between. The CDR3 sequence is 11 residues long. The CDR3 reads CASSPANTIYF. The CDR3 DNA is TGTGCCAGCAGTCCGGCAAACACCATATATTTT.

Of note for this clonotype: A junction end diverges from the germline sequence, so it may reflect a read error. J is TRBJ2-5 and V is TRBV7-7, with 12 positions matching TRBD2. Per the germline V gene, CDR1 is SSHAT and CDR2 is FNYEAQ (reference sequence). This CDR3 is built from 15 residues. The CDR3 region has the DNA TGTGCTAGCAGCTCGGGACTAGCGGGCCAAGAGACCCAGTACTTC. Its translation is CASSSGLAGQETQYF.

For the CDR3, the DNA is TGTGCCAGCAGTCCGGGACTGGACCAAGAGACCCAGTACTTC. Amino acids: CASSPGLDQETQYF. V gene TRBV11-2 combines with J gene TRBJ2-5; tentative D call: TRBD2 (6 bases). The CDR3 length is 14 residues. Germline V gives CDR1 SGHAT, CDR2 FQNNGV. Between the trimmed V and J ends, which lost 6 bases and 0 bases, there was a span of 11 bases. Using reference TRBV11-2 and TRBJ2-5 for the parts outside the CDR3, the full variable domain is EAGVAQSPRYKIIEKRQSVAFWCNPISGHATLYWYQQILGQGPKLLIQFQNNGVVDDSQLPKDRFSAERLKGVDSTLKIQPAKLEDSAVYLCASSPGLDQETQYFGPGTRLLVL.

This clonotype has ten or more counts. The V call is TRBV6-5, the J call TRBJ2-7; 10 bases map to TRBD2. The CDR3 loop spans 16 amino acids. V gave up 5 bases and J gave up 4 bases; unmatched junction bases: 11. CDR1 is MNHEY and CDR2 is SVGAGI in the germline V gene. The CDR3 is CASSRGGAGGLYEQYF. DNA of the CDR3: TGTGCCAGCAGTAGGGGAGGAGCGGGGGGGTTGTACGAGCAGTACTTC.

This clonotype is medium-sized. The CDR3 sequence is CASSRGLAGRDTQYF. The CDR3 bases are TGTGCCAGCAGCCGGGGACTAGCGGGAAGAGATACGCAGTATTTT. The chain uses TRBV7-9 and TRBJ2-3; 13 positions agree with TRBD2. The germline gives CDR1 SEHNR, CDR2 FQNEAQ (reference sequence). The J segment lost 5 bases and the V segment lost 5 bases, leaving 4 bases of the junction unmatched. The CDR3 has 15 residues.

The table lists this clonotype with many counts. The chain couples TRBV14 to TRBJ2-1; TRBD1 is a possible D gene (5 bases). Per germline, CDR1 SGHDN and CDR2 FVKESK. The CDR3 extends over 15 amino acids. Trimming took 1 base from V and 8 from J, leaving 15 bases between them. CDR3: CASSQAARGSDEQFF. Written as DNA, the CDR3 is TGTGCCAGCAGCCAAGCGGCTAGGGGAAGCGATGAGCAGTTCTTC.

This chain joins TRBV27 and TRBJ2-1; a possible D gene is TRBD2 (7 bases). Trimming stripped 6 bases from V and 4 bases from J, with 25 bases between. Germline V gene lookup returns CDR1 MNHEY and CDR2 SMNVEV (reference sequence). CDR3 length: 18 residues. The CDR3 bases are TGTGCCAGCAGCCTAGGGGGGGCTGACACCATAATATACAATGAGCAGTTCTTC. It is translated as CASSLGGADTIIYNEQFF.

This clonotype was found many times. The rearrangement joins TRBV6-2 or TRBV6-3 to TRBJ2-1; 7 bases align to TRBD1. CDR3 length equals 15 residues. Germline lookup yields CDR1 MNHEY and CDR2 SVGEGT. J was trimmed by 4 bases and V by 6 bases; bases with no gene match: 9. This CDR3 is CASRYDRAGYNEQFF. In nucleotides, the CDR3 is TGTGCCAGCAGATATGACAGGGCTGGGTACAATGAGCAGTTCTTC.

This clonotype showed up many times. The chain joins TRBV2 to TRBJ2-7; TRBD2 matches 8 bases. Germline V gene sequence: CDR1 SNHLY, CDR2 FYNNEI. V shed 6 bases and J 0 bases; nucleotides not matched to a gene: 4. This CDR3 region has 14 residues. DNA for the CDR3: TGTGCCAGCAGAGCGAGCGGGAGCTCCTACGAGCAGTACTTC. This gives the protein CASRASGSSYEQYF. Looking up the rest from reference TRBV2 and TRBJ2-7 gives the full variable domain: EPEVTQTPSHQVTQMGQEVILRCVPISNHLYFYWYRQILGQKVEFLVSFYNNEISEKSEIFDDQFSVERPDGSNFTLKIRSTKLEDSAMYFCASRASGSSYEQYFGPGTRLTVT.

The chain employs TRBV15 and TRBJ2-3, with 12 bases fitting TRBD2. This CDR3 is built from 16 residues. The junction had 10 bases not matched to a gene; V was cut back by 3 bases and J by 9 bases. From germline, CDR1 is LNHNV and CDR2 YYDKDF (reference sequence). The CDR3 sequence is CATSSVLAGGASTQYF. The CDR3 DNA follows: TGTGCCACCAGCAGCGTACTAGCGGGGGGAGCAAGCACGCAGTATTTT.

This clonotype was picked up one time. The chain couples TRBV29-1 to TRBJ2-5; 10 bases are a match to TRBD1. Germline loops: CDR1 SQVTM, CDR2 ANQGSEA. The CDR3 sequence is 14 residues long. The V and J ends lost 3 bases and 3 bases, in that order; junction bases with no gene match: 4. The DNA of the CDR3 is TGCAGCGTTGATCGGGGACAGGGGAAAGAGACCCAGTACTTC. Its protein product is CSVDRGQGKETQYF.

This clonotype was counted ten times or more. The gene calls are TRBV7-2 and TRBJ2-1, with D unclear. The CDR3 has 14 amino acids. The ends were cut back, 8 bases at V and 0 bases at J, with 11 bases in the middle. Germline values: CDR1 SGHTA, CDR2 FQGNSA. The CDR3 here is CASDSAASYNEQFF. Here the CDR3 DNA reads TGTGCCAGCGATTCAGCCGCCTCCTACAATGAGCAGTTCTTC.

This chain uses TRBV7-6 with TRBJ1-4; TRBD1 matches at 7 bases. Germline V gives CDR1 SGHVS, CDR2 FNYEAQ. Losses at the gene ends were 3 bases for V and 3 bases for J; bases not matched to a gene: 1. This CDR3 region has 14 residues. CDR3 residues: CASSLGQPNEKLFF. CDR3 bases: TGTGCCAGCAGCTTGGGACAGCCTAATGAAAAACTGTTTTTT.